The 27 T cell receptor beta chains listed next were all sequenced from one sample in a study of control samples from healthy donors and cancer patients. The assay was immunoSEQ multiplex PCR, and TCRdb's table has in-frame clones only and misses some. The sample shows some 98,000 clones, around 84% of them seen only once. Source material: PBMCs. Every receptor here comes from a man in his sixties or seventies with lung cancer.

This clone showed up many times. CDR3 sequence (DNA): TGTGCCAGCAGCGCTAAGCGACAGGGAGGCACTGAAGCTTTCTTT. This gives the protein CASSAKRQGGTEAFF. V and J are TRBV5-5 and TRBJ1-1, with TRBD1 matching over 7 bases. CDR1 and CDR2 (germline): SGHKS, YYEKEE (reference sequence). The CDR3 contains 15 residues. V shed 4 bases, J shed 4 bases, and the junction held 10 bases outside the gene matches.

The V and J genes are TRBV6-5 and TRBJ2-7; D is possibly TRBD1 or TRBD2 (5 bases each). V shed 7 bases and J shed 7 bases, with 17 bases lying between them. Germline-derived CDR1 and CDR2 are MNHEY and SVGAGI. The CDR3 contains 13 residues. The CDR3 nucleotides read TGTGCCAGCACCCCTCGGGGCATTTGGGAGCAGTACTTC. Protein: CASTPRGIWEQYF.

As DNA, the CDR3 is TGTGCCAGCAGTGGACAGGGAAATAGCAATCAGCCCCAGCATTTT. It is translated as CASSGQGNSNQPQHF. The chain is built from TRBV28 and TRBJ1-5; 8 nucleotides match TRBD1. The germline CDR1 and CDR2 sequences are MDHEN and SYDVKM. This CDR3 region has 15 residues. V shed 5 bases and J 0 bases; nucleotides not matched to a gene: 3.

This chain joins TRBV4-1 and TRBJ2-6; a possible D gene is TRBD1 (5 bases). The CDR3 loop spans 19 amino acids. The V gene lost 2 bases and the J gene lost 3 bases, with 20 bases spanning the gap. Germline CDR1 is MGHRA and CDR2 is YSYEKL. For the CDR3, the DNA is TGCGCCAGCAGCCAACAGGGTTCTGGAGTAGTGTTTGGGGCCAACGTCCTGACTTTC. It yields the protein CASSQQGSGVVFGANVLTF.

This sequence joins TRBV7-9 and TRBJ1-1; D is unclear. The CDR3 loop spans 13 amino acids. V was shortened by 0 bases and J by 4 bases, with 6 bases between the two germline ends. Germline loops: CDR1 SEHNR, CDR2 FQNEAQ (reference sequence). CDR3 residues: CASSLAAGTEAFF. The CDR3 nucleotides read TGTGCCAGCAGCTTAGCTGCGGGCACTGAAGCTTTCTTT. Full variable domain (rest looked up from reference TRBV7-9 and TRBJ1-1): DTGVSQNPRHKITKRGQNVTFRCDPISEHNRLYWYRQTLGQGPEFLTYFQNEAQLEKSRLLSDRFSAERPKGSFSTLEIQRTEQGDSAMYLCASSLAAGTEAFFGQGTRLTVV.

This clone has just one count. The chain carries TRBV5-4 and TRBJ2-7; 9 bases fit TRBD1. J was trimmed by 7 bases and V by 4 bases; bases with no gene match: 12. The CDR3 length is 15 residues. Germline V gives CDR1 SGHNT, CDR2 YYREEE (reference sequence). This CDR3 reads CASSLPGQGVWEQYF. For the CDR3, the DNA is TGTGCCAGCAGCCTACCGGGACAGGGCGTTTGGGAGCAGTACTTC.

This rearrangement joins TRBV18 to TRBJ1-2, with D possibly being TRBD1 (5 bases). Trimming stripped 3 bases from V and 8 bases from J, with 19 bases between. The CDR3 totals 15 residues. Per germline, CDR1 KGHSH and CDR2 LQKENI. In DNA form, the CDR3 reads TGTGCCAGCTCACCGAAGGCAGCAGGGCCAACGGGCTACACCTTC. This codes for CASSPKAAGPTGYTF.

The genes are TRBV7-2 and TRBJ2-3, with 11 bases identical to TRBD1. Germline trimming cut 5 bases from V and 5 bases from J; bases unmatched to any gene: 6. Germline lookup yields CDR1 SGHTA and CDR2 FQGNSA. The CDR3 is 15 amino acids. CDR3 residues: CASSRGTGGKDTQYF. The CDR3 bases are TGTGCCAGCAGCAGAGGGACAGGGGGTAAAGATACGCAGTATTTT. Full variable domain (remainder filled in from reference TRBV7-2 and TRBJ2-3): GAGVSQSPSNKVTEKGKDVELRCDPISGHTALYWYRQSLGQGLEFLIYFQGNSAPDKSGLPSDRFSAERTGGSVSTLTIQRTQQEDSAVYLCASSRGTGGKDTQYFGPGTRLTVL.

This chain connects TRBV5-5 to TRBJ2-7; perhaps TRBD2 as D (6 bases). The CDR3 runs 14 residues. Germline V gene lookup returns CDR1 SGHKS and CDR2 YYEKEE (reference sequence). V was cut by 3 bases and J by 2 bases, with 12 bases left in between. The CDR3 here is CASSYRGSAYEQYF. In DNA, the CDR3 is TGTGCCAGCAGCTACCGGGGGTCCGCCTACGAGCAGTACTTC.

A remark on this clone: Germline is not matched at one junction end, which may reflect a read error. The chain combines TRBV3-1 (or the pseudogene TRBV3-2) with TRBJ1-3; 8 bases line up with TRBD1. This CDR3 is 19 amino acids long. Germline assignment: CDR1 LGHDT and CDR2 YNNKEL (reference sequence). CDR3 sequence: CASSQGPAGGRTSGNTIYF. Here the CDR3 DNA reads TGTGCCAGCAGCCAAGGACCCGCAGGGGGCCGGACCTCTGGGAACACCATATATTTT.

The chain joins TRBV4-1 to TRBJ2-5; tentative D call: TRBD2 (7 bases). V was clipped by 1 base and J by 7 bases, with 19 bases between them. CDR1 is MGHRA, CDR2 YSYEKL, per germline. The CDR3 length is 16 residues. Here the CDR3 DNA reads TGCGCCAGCAGCCAAGGCGGGGGCTCCGGGCGGGTGACCCAGTACTTC. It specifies CASSQGGGSGRVTQYF.

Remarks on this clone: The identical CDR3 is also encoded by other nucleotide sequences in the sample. The CDR3 sequence is CASSYPTSGGTGELFF. DNA for the CDR3: TGTGCCAGCAGTTACCCGACTAGCGGGGGCACCGGGGAGCTGTTTTTT. The chain uses TRBV6-5 and TRBJ2-2; 12 bases match TRBD2. V lost 2 bases, J lost 4 bases, and 2 bases stayed unmatched. Germline CDR1 reads MNHEY; CDR2 reads SVGAGI. CDR3 length equals 16 residues.

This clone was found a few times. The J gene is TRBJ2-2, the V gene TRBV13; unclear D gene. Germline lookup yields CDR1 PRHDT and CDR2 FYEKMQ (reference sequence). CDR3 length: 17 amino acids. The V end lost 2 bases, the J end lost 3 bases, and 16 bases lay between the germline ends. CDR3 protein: CASSLSSAVPYTGELFF. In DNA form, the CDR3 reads TGTGCCAGCAGCTTAAGTTCCGCCGTTCCCTACACCGGGGAGCTGTTTTTT.

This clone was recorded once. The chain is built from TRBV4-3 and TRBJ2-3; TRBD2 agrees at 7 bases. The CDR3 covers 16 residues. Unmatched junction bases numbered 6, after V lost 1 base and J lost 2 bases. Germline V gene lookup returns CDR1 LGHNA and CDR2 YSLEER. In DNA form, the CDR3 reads TGCGCCAGCAGCCAAGTGGGGGGAGGGTTCACAGATACGCAGTATTTT. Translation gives CASSQVGGGFTDTQYF.

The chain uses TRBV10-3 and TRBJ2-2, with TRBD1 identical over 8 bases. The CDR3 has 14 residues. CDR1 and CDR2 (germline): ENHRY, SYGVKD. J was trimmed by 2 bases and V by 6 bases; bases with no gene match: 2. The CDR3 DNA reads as TGTGCCATCAGGACAGGGGTTAACACCGGGGAGCTGTTTTTT. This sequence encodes CAIRTGVNTGELFF.

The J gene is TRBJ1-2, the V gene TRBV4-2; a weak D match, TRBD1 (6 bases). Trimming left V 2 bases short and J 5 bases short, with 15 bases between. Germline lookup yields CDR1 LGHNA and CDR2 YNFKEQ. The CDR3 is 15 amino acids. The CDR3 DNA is TGTGCCAGCAGCCAAAAACGGGACACAATATATGGCTACACCTTC. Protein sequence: CASSQKRDTIYGYTF.

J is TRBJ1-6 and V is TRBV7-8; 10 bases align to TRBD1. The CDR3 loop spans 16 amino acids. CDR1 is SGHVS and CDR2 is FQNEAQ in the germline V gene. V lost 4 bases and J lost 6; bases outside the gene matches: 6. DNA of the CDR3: TGTGCCAGCAGCTCAGAGGGACAGGGGATTAATTCACCCCTCCACTTT. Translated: CASSSEGQGINSPLHF. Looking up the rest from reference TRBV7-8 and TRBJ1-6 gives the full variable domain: GAGVSQSPRYKVAKRGQDVALRCDPISGHVSLFWYQQALGQGPEFLTYFQNEAQLDKSGLPSDRFFAERPEGSVSTLKIQRTQQEDSAVYLCASSSEGQGINSPLHFGNGTRLTVT.

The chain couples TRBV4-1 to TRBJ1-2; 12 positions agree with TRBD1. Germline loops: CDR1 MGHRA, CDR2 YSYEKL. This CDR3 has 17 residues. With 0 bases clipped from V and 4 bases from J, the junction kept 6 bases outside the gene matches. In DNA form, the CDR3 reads TGCGCCAGCAGCCAAGATACGGGGGACAGGGGGCCCTATGGCTACACCTTC. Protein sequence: CASSQDTGDRGPYGYTF.

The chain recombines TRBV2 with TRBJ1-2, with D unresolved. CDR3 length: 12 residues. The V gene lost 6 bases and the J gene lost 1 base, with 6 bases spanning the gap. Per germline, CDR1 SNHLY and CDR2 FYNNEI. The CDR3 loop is CASRGDNYGYTF. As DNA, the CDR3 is TGTGCCAGCAGAGGAGATAACTATGGCTACACCTTC. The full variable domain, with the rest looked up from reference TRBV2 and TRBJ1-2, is EPEVTQTPSHQVTQMGQEVILRCVPISNHLYFYWYRQILGQKVEFLVSFYNNEISEKSEIFDDQFSVERPDGSNFTLKIRSTKLEDSAMYFCASRGDNYGYTFGSGTRLTVV.

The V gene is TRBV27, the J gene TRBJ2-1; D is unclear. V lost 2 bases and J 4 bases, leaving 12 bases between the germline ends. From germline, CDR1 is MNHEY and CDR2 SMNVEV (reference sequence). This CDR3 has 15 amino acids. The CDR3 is CASSLAPLGYNEQFF. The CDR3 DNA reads TGTGCCAGCAGTTTAGCCCCTCTAGGGTACAATGAGCAGTTCTTC.

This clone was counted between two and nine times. CDR3 loop: CASSLGQRTMNTEAFF. The CDR3 coding sequence is TGTGCCAGCAGCTTGGGGCAGCGCACTATGAACACTGAAGCTTTCTTT. The rearrangement links TRBV5-4 to TRBJ1-1; D is unresolved. Trimming removed 0 bases from V and 0 bases from J, with 12 bases in between. Germline V CDR1 and CDR2: SGHNT, YYREEE (reference sequence). The CDR3 extends over 16 amino acids.

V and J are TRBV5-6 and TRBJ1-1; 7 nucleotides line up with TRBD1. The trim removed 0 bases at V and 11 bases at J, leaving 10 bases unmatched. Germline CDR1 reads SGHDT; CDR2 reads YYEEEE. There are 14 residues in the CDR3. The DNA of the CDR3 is TGTGCCAGCAGCTTGGACGGGACAGCTTCAATCGCTTTCTTT. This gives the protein CASSLDGTASIAFF.

CDR3 in amino acids: CASSQDPRANYGYTF. CDR3 nucleotide sequence: TGTGCCAGCAGCCAAGACCCCAGAGCGAACTATGGCTACACCTTC. The J gene is TRBJ1-2, the V gene TRBV3-1 (or the pseudogene TRBV3-2); D gene unclear. CDR3 length: 15 amino acids. Looked up from germline, CDR1 is LGHDT and CDR2 is YNNKEL (reference sequence). Trimming removed 0 bases at V and 2 bases at J, with 10 bases between.

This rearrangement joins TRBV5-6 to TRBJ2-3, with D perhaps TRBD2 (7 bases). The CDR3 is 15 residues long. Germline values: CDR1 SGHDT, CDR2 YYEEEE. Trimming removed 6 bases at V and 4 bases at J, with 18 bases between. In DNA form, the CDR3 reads TGTGCCAGCACCCGGAGGGGGGGGCAACCAGATACGCAGTATTTT. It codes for CASTRRGGQPDTQYF.

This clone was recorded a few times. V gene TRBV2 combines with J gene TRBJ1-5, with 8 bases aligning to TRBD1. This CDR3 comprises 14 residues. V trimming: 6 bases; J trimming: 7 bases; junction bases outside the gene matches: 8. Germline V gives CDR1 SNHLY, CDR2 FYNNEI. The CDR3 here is CASSDRGGRQPQHF. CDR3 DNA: TGTGCCAGCAGCGACAGGGGAGGTAGACAGCCCCAGCATTTT.

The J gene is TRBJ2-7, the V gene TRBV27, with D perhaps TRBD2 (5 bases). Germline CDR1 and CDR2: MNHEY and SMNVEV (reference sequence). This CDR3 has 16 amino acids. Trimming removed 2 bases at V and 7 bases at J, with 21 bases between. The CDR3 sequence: CASSLAKGFSVLEQYF. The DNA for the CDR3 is TGTGCCAGCAGTTTAGCCAAAGGGTTTAGCGTATTGGAGCAGTACTTC.

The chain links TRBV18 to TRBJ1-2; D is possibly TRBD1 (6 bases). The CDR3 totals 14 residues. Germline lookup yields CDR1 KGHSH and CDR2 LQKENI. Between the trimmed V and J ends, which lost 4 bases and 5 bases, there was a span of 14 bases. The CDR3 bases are TGTGCCAGCTCACTTGGAGAGGGGGTTTATGGCTACACCTTC. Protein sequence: CASSLGEGVYGYTF. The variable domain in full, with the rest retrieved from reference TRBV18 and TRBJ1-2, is NAGVMQNPRHLVRRRGQEARLRCSPMKGHSHVYWYRQLPEEGLKFMVYLQKENIIDESGMPKERFSAEFPKEGPSILRIQQVVRGDSAAYFCASSLGEGVYGYTFGSGTRLTVV.